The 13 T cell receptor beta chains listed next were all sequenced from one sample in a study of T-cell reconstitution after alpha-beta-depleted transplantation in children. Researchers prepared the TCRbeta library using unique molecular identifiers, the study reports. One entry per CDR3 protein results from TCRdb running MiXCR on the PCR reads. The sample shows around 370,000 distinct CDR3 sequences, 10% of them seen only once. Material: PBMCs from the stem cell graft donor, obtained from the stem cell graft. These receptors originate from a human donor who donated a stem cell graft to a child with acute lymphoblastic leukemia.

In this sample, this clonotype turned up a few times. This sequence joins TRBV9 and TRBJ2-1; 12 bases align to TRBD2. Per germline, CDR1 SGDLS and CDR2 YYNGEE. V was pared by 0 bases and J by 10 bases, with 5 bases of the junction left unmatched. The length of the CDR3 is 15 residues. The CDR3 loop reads CASSVGLAGAREQFF. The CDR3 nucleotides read TGTGCCAGCAGCGTAGGACTAGCGGGAGCTAGAGAGCAGTTCTTC. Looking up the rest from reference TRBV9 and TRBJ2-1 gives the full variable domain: DSGVTQTPKHLITATGQRVTLRCSPRSGDLSVYWYQQSLDQGLQFLIQYYNGEERAKGNILERFSAQQFPDLHSELNLSSLELGDSALYFCASSVGLAGAREQFFGPGTRLTVL.

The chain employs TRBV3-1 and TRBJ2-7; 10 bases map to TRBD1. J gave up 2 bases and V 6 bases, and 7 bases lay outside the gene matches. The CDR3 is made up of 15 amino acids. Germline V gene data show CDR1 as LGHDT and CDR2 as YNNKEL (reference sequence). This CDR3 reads CASSPGQGGAYEQYF. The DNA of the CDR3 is TGTGCCAGCAGTCCCGGACAGGGGGGCGCCTACGAGCAGTACTTC.

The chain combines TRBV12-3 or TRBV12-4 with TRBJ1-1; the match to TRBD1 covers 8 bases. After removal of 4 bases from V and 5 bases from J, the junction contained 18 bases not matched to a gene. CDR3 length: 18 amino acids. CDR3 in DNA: TGTGCCAGCAGTTCCTCCGGGACAGGATTGAGTTTGGGTACTGAAGCTTTCTTT. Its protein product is CASSSSGTGLSLGTEAFF.

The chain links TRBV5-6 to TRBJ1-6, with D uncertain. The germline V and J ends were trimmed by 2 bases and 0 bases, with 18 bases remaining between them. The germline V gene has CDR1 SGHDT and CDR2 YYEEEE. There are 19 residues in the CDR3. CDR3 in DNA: TGTGCCAGCAGCTTCCGACCACTATTCAGGAGCTCCTATAATTCACCCCTCCACTTT. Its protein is CASSFRPLFRSSYNSPLHF. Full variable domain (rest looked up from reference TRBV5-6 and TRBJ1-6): DAGVTQSPTHLIKTRGQQVTLRCSPKSGHDTVSWYQQALGQGPQFIFQYYEEEERQRGNFPDRFSGHQFPNYSSELNVNALLLGDSALYLCASSFRPLFRSSYNSPLHFGNGTRLTVT.

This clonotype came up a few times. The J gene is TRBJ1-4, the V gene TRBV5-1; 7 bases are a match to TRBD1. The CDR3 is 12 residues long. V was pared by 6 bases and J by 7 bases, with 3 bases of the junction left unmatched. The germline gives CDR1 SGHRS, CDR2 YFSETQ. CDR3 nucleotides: TGCGCCAGCAAGGGGGCAGCTGAAAAACTGTTTTTT. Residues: CASKGAAEKLFF.

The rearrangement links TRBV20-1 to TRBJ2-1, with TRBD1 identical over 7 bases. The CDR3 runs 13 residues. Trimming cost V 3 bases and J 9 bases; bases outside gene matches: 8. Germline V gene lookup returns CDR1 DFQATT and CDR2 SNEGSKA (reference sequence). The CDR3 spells CSASRDSSTEQFF. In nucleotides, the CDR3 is TGCAGTGCTAGCCGGGACAGTTCGACTGAGCAGTTCTTC.

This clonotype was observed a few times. The CDR3 DNA is TGCAGTGCTAGAGATGCCCAGGCGGCAGCGGGAGCAGAGACCCAGTACTTC. The encoded protein is CSARDAQAAAGAETQYF. The chain carries TRBV20-1 and TRBJ2-5; 8 bases fit TRBD2. The J segment lost 4 bases and the V segment lost 0 bases, leaving 13 bases of the junction unmatched. CDR1 and CDR2 from the germline V gene are DFQATT and SNEGSKA (reference sequence). The CDR3 is made up of 17 amino acids.

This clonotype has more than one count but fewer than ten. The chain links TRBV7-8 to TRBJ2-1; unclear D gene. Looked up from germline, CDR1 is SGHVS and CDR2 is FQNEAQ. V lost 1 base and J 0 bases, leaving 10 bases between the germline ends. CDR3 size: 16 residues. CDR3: CASSLEVWSSYNEQFF. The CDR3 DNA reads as TGTGCCAGCAGCTTAGAAGTGTGGAGCTCCTACAATGAGCAGTTCTTC.

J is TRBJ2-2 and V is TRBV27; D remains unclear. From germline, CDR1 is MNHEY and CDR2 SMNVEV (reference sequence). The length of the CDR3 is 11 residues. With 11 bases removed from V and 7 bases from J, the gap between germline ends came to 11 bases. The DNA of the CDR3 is TGTGCCCTCCAATCGGGCGGGGAGCTGTTTTTT. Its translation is CALQSGGELFF.

The CDR3 here is CASSPGRLYTF. The CDR3 DNA is TGTGCCAGCAGCCCAGGGAGACTCTACACCTTC. The rearrangement joins TRBV28 to TRBJ1-2; a weak D match, TRBD1 (5 bases). Deletions cut 6 bases from V and 10 bases from J, with 12 bases between. Germline V lookup: CDR1 MDHEN, CDR2 SYDVKM. This CDR3 has 11 residues.

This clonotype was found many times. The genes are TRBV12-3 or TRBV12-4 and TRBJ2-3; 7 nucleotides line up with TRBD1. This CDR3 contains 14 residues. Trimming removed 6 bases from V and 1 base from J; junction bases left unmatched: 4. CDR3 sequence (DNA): TGTGCCAGCAGGAACAGGGGCCGCACAGATACGCAGTATTTT. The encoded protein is CASRNRGRTDTQYF.

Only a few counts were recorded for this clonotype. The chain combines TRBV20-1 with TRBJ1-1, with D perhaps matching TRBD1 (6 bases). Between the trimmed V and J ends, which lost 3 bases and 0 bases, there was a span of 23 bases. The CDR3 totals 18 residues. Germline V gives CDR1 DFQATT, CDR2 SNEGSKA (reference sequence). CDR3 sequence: CSASPLRIGGQVNTEAFF. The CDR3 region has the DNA TGCAGTGCTAGTCCACTAAGAATCGGGGGGCAGGTGAACACTGAAGCTTTCTTT.

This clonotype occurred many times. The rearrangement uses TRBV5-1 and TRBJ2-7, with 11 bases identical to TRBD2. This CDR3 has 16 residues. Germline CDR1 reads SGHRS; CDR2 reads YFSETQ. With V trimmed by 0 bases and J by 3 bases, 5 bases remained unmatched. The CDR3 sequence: CASSLDSGLAVYEQYF. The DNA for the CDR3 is TGCGCCAGCAGCTTGGATTCGGGACTAGCGGTCTACGAGCAGTACTTC.